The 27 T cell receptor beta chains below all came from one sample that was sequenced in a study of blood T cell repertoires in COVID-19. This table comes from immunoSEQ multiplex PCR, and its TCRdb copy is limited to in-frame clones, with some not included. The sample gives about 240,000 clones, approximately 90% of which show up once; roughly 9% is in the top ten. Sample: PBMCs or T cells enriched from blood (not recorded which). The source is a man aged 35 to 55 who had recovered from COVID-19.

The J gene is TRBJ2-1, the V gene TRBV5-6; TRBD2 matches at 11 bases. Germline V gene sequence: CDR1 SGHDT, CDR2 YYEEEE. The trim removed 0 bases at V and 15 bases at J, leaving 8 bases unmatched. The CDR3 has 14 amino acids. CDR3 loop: CASSLVTSGSMPFF. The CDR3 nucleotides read TGTGCCAGCAGCTTGGTAACTAGCGGGAGTATGCCGTTCTTC. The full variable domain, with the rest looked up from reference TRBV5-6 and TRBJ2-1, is DAGVTQSPTHLIKTRGQQVTLRCSPKSGHDTVSWYQQALGQGPQFIFQYYEEEERQRGNFPDRFSGHQFPNYSSELNVNALLLGDSALYLCASSLVTSGSMPFFGPGTRLTVL.

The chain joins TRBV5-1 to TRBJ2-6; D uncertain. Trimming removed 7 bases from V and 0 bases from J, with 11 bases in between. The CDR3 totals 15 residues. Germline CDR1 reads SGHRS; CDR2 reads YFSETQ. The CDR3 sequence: CASEESPSGANVLTF. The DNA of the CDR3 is TGCGCCAGCGAGGAGAGTCCCTCTGGGGCCAACGTCCTGACTTTC.

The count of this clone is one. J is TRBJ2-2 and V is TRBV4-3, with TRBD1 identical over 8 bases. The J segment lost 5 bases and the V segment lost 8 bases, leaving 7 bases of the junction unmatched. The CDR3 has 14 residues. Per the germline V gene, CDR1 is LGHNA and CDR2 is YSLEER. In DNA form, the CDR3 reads TGCGCCAGCGGAACAGGGGGAAGTACCGGGGAGCTGTTTTTT. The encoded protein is CASGTGGSTGELFF.

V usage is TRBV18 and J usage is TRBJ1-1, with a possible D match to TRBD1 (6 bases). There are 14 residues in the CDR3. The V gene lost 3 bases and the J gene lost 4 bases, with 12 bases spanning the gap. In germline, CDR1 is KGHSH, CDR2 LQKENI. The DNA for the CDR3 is TGTGCCAGCTCACCGCAGGGGAGTAGCACTGAAGCTTTCTTT. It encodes CASSPQGSSTEAFF.

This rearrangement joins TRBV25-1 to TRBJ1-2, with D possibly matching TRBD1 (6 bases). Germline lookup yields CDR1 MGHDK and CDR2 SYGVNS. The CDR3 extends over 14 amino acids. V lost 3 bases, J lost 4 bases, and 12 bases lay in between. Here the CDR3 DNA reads TGTGCCAGCAGTGACTCGGACAGATTCTATGGCTACACCTTC. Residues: CASSDSDRFYGYTF.

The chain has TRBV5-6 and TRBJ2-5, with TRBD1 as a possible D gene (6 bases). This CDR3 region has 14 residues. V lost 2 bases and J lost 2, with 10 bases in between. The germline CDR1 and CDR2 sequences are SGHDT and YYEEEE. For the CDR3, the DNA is TGTGCCAGCAGCTTAAAGGGGGTACAAGAGACCCAGTACTTC. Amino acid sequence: CASSLKGVQETQYF.

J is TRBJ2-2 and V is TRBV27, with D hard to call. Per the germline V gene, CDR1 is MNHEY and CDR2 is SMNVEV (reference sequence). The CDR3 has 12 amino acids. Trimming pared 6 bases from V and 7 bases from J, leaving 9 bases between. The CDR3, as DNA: TGTGCCAGCAGGACTCGAGGCGGGGAGCTGTTTTTT. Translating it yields CASRTRGGELFF.

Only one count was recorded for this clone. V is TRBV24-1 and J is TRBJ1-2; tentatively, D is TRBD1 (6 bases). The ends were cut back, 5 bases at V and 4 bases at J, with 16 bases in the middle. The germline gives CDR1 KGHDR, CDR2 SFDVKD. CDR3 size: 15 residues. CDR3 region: CATSGLQTGLYGYTF. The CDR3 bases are TGTGCCACCAGTGGCCTTCAAACAGGGCTCTATGGCTACACCTTC.

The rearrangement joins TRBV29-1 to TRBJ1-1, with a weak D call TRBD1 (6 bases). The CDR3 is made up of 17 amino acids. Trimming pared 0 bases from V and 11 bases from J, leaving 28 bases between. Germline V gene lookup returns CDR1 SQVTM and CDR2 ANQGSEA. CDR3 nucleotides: TGCAGCGTTGAAGACCTGTCGGATTCCTCGGGACATCGTCGGGCTTTCTTT. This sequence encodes CSVEDLSDSSGHRRAFF.

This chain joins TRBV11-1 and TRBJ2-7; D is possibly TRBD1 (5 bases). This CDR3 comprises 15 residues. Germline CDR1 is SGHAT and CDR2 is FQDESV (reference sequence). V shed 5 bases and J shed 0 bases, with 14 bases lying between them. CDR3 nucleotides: TGTGCCAGCAGCCAAAGGCCGACAGACTCCTACGAGCAGTACTTC. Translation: CASSQRPTDSYEQYF. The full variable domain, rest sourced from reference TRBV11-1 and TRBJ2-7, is EAEVAQSPRYKITEKSQAVAFWCDPISGHATLYWYRQILGQGPELLVQFQDESVVDDSQLPKDRFSAERLKGVDSTLKIQPAELGDSAMYLCASSQRPTDSYEQYFGPGTRLTVT.

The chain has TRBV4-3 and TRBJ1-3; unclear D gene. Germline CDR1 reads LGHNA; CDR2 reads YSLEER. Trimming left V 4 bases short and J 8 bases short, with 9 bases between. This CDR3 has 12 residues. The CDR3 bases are TGCGCCAGCAGCCTCTCCTCTGACACCATATATTTT. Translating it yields CASSLSSDTIYF.

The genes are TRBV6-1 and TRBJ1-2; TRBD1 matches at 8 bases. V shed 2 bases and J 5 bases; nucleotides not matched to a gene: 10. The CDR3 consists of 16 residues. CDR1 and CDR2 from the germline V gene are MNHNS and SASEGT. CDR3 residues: CASSEFFLGTGYGYTF. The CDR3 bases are TGTGCCAGCAGTGAATTTTTTCTAGGGACAGGATATGGCTACACCTTC.

The chain's CDR3 is CSVGSADTQYF. The DNA of the CDR3 is TGCAGCGTTGGCTCGGCAGATACGCAGTATTTT. V usage is TRBV29-1 and J usage is TRBJ2-3, with D unclear. Trimming left V 4 bases short and J 4 bases short, with 6 bases between. CDR3 length equals 11 residues. CDR1 is SQVTM and CDR2 is ANQGSEA in the germline V gene.

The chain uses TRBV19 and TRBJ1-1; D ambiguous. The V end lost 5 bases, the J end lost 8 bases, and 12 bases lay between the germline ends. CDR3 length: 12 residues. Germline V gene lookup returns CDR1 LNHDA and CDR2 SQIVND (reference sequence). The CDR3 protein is CASSGWEPEAFF. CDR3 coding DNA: TGTGCCAGTAGTGGTTGGGAGCCAGAAGCTTTCTTT.

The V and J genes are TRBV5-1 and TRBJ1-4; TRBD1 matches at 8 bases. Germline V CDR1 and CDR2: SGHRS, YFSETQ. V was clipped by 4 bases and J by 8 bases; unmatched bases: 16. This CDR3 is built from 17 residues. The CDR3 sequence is CASSPTQGTGLREKLFF. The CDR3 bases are TGCGCCAGCAGCCCGACTCAAGGGACAGGTCTCCGAGAAAAACTGTTTTTT. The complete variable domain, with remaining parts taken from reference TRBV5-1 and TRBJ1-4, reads KAGVTQTPRYLIKTRGQQVTLSCSPISGHRSVSWYQQTPGQGLQFLFEYFSETQRNKGNFPGRFSGRQFSNSRSEMNVSTLELGDSALYLCASSPTQGTGLREKLFFGSGTQLSVL.

CDR3 in amino acids: CASSLLVGAGGELFF. CDR3 sequence (DNA): TGTGCCAGCAGTTTATTAGTGGGAGCGGGCGGGGAGCTGTTTTTT. V and J are TRBV28 and TRBJ2-2; perhaps TRBD2 as D (6 bases). In germline, CDR1 is MDHEN, CDR2 SYDVKM. The CDR3 is 15 amino acids. V was trimmed by 1 base and J by 7 bases, leaving 13 bases between them.

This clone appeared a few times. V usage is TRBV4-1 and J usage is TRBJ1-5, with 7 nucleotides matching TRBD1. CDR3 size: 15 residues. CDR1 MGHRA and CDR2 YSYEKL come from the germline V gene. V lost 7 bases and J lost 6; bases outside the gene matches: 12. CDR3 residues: CASTPTNRGVQPQHF. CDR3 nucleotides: TGCGCCAGCACACCAACCAACAGGGGAGTTCAGCCCCAGCATTTT.

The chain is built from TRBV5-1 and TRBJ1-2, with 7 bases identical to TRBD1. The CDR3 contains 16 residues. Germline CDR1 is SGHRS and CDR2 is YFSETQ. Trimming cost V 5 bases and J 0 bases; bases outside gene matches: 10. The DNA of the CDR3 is TGCGCCAGCAGTTTAGGGGGCTCGCGATCTAACTATGGCTACACCTTC. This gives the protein CASSLGGSRSNYGYTF.

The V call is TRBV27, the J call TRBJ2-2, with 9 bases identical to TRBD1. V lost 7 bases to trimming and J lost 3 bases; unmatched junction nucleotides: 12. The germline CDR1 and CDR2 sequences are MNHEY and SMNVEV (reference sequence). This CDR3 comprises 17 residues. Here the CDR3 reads CASIRTGVFRDTGELFF. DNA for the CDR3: TGTGCCAGCATAAGGACAGGGGTTTTTCGTGACACCGGGGAGCTGTTTTTT.

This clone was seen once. This CDR3 is CATSGGSAGELFF. The CDR3 DNA is TGTGCCACCAGTGGAGGGTCTGCCGGGGAGCTGTTTTTT. The chain is built from TRBV24-1 and TRBJ2-2; D is perhaps TRBD2 (5 bases). Between the trimmed V and J ends, which lost 5 bases and 6 bases, there was a span of 9 bases. The CDR3 is 13 amino acids. The germline gives CDR1 KGHDR, CDR2 SFDVKD.

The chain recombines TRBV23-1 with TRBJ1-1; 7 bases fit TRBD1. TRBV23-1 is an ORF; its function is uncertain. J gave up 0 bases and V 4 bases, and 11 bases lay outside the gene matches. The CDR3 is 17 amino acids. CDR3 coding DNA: TGCGCCAGCAGTCCTCGGACAGGCATAATGGTGAACACTGAAGCTTTCTTT. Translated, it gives CASSPRTGIMVNTEAFF.

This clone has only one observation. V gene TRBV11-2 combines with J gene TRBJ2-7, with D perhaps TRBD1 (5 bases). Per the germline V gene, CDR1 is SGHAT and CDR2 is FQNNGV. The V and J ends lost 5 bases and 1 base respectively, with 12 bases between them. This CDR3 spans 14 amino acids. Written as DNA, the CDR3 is TGTGCCAGCAGCGGCTGGGGCAAGTCCTACGAGCAGTACTTC. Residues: CASSGWGKSYEQYF.

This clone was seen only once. The CDR3 sequence is CASSYSQGPRRETQYF. The CDR3 bases are TGTGCCAGCAGTTACTCGCAGGGCCCCCGGCGGGAGACCCAGTACTTC. The chain has TRBV6-5 and TRBJ2-5; perhaps TRBD1 as D (5 bases). Trimming took off 0 bases at V and 5 bases at J, with 16 bases between the two ends. The CDR3 runs 16 residues. Germline values: CDR1 MNHEY, CDR2 SVGAGI.

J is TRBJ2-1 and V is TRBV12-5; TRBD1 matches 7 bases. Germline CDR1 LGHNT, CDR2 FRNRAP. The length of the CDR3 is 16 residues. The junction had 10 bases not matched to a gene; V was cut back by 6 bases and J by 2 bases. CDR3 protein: CASGLYKGATYNEQFF. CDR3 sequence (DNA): TGTGCTAGTGGCCTTTATAAGGGGGCGACCTACAATGAGCAGTTCTTC. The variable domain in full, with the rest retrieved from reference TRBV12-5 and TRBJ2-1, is DARVTQTPRHKVTEMGQEVTMRCQPILGHNTVFWYRQTMMQGLELLAYFRNRAPLDDSGMPKDRFSAEMPDATLATLKIQPSEPRDSAVYFCASGLYKGATYNEQFFGPGTRLTVL.

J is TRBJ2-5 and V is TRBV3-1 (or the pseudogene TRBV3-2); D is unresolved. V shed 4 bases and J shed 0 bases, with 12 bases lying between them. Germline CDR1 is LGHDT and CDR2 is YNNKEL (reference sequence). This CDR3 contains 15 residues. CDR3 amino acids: CASSPNPQNQETQYF. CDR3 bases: TGTGCCAGCAGCCCCAATCCCCAGAACCAAGAGACCCAGTACTTC.

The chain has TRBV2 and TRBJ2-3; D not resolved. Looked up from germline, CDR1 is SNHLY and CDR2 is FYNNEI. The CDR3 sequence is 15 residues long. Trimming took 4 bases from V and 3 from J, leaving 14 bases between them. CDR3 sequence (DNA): TGTGCCAGCAGTGGCGCAGAATTAGCAACAGATACGCAGTATTTT. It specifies CASSGAELATDTQYF.

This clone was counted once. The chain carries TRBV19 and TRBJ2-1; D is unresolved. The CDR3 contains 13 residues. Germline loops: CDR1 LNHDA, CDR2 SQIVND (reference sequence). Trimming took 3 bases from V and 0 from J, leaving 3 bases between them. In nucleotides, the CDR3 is TGTGCCAGTAGTATTAGCTCCTACAATGAGCAGTTCTTC. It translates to CASSISSYNEQFF.